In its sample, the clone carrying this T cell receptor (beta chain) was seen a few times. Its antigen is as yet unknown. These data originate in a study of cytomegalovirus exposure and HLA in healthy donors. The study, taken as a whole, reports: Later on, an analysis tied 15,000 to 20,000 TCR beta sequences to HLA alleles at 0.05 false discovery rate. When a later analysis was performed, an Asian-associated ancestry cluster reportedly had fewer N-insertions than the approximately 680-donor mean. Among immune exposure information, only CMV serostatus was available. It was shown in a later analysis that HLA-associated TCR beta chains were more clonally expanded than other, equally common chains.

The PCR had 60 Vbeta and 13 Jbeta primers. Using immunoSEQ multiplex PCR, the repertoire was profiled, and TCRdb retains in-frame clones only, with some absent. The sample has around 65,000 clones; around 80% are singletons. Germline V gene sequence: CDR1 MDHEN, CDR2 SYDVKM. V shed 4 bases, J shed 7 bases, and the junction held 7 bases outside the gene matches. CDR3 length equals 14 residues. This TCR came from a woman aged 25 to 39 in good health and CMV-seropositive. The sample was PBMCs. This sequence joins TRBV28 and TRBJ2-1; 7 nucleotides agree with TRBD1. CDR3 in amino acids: CASSSRQGRNEQFF. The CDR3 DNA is TGTGCCAGCAGTTCTCGACAGGGACGGAATGAGCAGTTCTTC.